The clone carrying this TCR beta chain was observed at least ten times. Its matching antigen is unknown. This CDR3 has 16 residues. The V gene's germline CDR1 is SGHRS and CDR2 YFSETQ. V shed 4 bases and J 6 bases; nucleotides not matched to a gene: 8. The method for making cDNA was 5'RACE, and it used 10-nucleotide random UMIs. In TCRdb, the 5' RACE reads were re-called with MiXCR into one record per CDR3 protein. Here the sample spans about 80,000 distinct CDR3 sequences, nearly 6% being singletons. Time point here: longitudinal time-point 2. Preparation of the unsorted libraries drew on 2 million PBMCs stored at -80 C. The source of the sample is a study of neurological immune-mediated disorders. Study overall: Of about 35 multiple sclerosis patients, roughly 30 were relapsing-remitting and 3 secondary progressive.

Study-level points and caveats: With the multiple sclerosis repertoire cluster, none of the clinical or MRI features showed an association.

The sample comprised PBMCs. This chain joins TRBV5-1 and TRBJ2-1; 12 bases line up with TRBD1. The sequence was obtained from a woman aged 55-70 years with multiple sclerosis. CDR3 bases: TGCGCCAGCAGCGGCGGAGGGACAGGGGGCTTCAATGAGCAGTTCTTC. Its translation: CASSGGGTGGFNEQFF. The entire variable domain, with the rest obtained from reference TRBV5-1 and TRBJ2-1, is as follows: KAGVTQTPRYLIKTRGQQVTLSCSPISGHRSVSWYQQTPGQGLQFLFEYFSETQRNKGNFPGRFSGRQFSNSRSEMNVSTLELGDSALYLCASSGGGTGGFNEQFFGPGTRLTVL.